This is a list of T cell receptor beta chains from one sample in a study of T-cell memory formation after mild COVID-19. MiXCR, applied by TCRdb to the 5' RACE reads, yields one record per CDR3 protein. The repertoire has about 280,000 distinct CDR3 sequences, over 7% of them found once; the top ten carry 22%. The sample taken for sequencing was PBMCs or a T cell subset sorted from them (not recorded which). These TCRs come from a man aged 18 to 35 who had mild COVID-19 (a few samples of this study predate the infection). Cell type and time point are not known. CDR3s include the opening cysteine and the closing phenylalanine or tryptophan. Fields, in order: clone size, D gene, J gene, V gene, CDR3 DNA, CDR3 protein. D genes are given only for firm matches. Rows give clone size only sometimes, using once, few, many, or a class for an expanded clone.

>few|.|TRBJ1-3|TRBV5-1
TGCGCCAGCAGCTTGGGGACAGACTCTGGAAACACCATATATTTT
CASSLGTDSGNTIYF
>few|.|TRBJ1-4|TRBV7-2
TGTGCCAGCAGCTTTGGCGGACTAACTAATGAAAAACTGTTTTTT
CASSFGGLTNEKLFF
>many|.|TRBJ2-1|TRBV12-3/TRBV12-4
TGTGCCAGCAGTTTATCTTCGGGGCGTGAGCAGTTCTTC
CASSLSSGREQFF
>few|.|TRBJ1-2|TRBV6-5
TGTGCCAGCTTGAGGGACCTAAGATCCGGCTACACCTTC
CASLRDLRSGYTF
>many|.|TRBJ2-3|TRBV24-1
TGTGCCACCAGTGACCTGACCTTCGGGGGCACAGATACGCAGTATTTT
CATSDLTFGGTDTQYF
>few|.|TRBJ1-1|TRBV4-2
TGTGCCAGCAGCCAAGAACAGACAGTACGAGCTTTCTTT
CASSQEQTVRAFF
>.|TRBD2|TRBJ2-3|TRBV9
TGTGCCAGCAGCGCGACTAGCGGGGCTTCTAGCACAGATACGCAGTATTTT
CASSATSGASSTDTQYF
>.|TRBD1|TRBJ2-4|TRBV12-3/TRBV12-4
TGTGCCAGCAGCCCCGGACAGGGTCCCATTCAGTACTTC
CASSPGQGPIQYF
>many|TRBD1|TRBJ2-6|TRBV10-3
TGTGCCAATTCCGGGACAGGGGTCTCTGGGGCCAACGTCCTGACTTTC
CANSGTGVSGANVLTF
>.|.|TRBJ2-5|TRBV9
TGTGCCAGCAGCGCGGTCCTCGGAGAGACCCAGTACTTC
CASSAVLGETQYF
>many|TRBD1|TRBJ1-1|TRBV12-3/TRBV12-4
TGTGCCAGCAGGCCTACAGGGGGCACTGAAGCTTTCTTT
CASRPTGGTEAFF
>.|TRBD2|TRBJ2-5|TRBV24-1
TGTGCCACCAGTGACAGGGGACTAGCGGGGGGGCCAGTCGGGACCCAGTACTTC
CATSDRGLAGGPVGTQYF
>many|.|TRBJ1-1|TRBV5-5
TGTGCCAGCAGCTCGTTACAGATTATGAACACTGAAGCTTTCTTT
CASSSLQIMNTEAFF
>many|TRBD1|TRBJ2-7|TRBV12-3/TRBV12-4
TGTGCCAGCAGTTTCGCAGGGGGCTACGAGCAGTACTTC
CASSFAGGYEQYF
>many|.|TRBJ1-1|TRBV6-4
TGTGCCAGCAGCTTCACGGAGGACACTGAAGCTTTCTTT
CASSFTEDTEAFF
>few|.|TRBJ2-5|TRBV20-1
TGCAGTGCTAGAGTAAAGCTTTTAGTAGAGACCCAGTACTTC
CSARVKLLVETQYF
>.|.|TRBJ2-6|TRBV7-9
TGTGCCAGCAGCCCGAGAAGGGCCGGAGCCGGGGCCAACGTCCTGACTTTC
CASSPRRAGAGANVLTF
>.|TRBD2|TRBJ2-7|TRBV27
TGTGCCAGCATGCCTTGGACTAGCGCCGGGAGGGGCGAGCAGTACTTC
CASMPWTSAGRGEQYF
>.|TRBD1|TRBJ2-7|TRBV5-1
TGCGCCAGCGGGGTAACAGGGGTTATCGAGCAGTACTTC
CASGVTGVIEQYF
>.|.|TRBJ1-2|TRBV19
TGTGCCAGTAGTCTAGAGGGACACTTGGAAACCTATGGCTACACCTTC
CASSLEGHLETYGYTF
>.|TRBD2|TRBJ2-3|TRBV10-3
TGTGCCATCTTAATCCGCGGGAGCGGGGGGGCTGTAGATACGCAGTATTTT
CAILIRGSGGAVDTQYF
>.|.|TRBJ1-5|TRBV6-2/TRBV6-3
TGTGCCAGCACTGAAGATGGGATGCCCCAGCATTTT
CASTEDGMPQHF
>many|.|TRBJ2-1|TRBV5-1
TGCGCCAGCAGCTTGCTCCCGACCCGGAGGAATGAGCAGTTCTTC
CASSLLPTRRNEQFF
>.|.|TRBJ2-1|TRBV5-1
TGCGCCAGCAGCTTCGCAGGGGCCAACAATGAGCAGTTCTTC
CASSFAGANNEQFF
>few|.|TRBJ1-3|TRBV3-1
TGTGCCAGCAGCCAACGATCAGGTTCTGGAAACACCATATATTTT
CASSQRSGSGNTIYF
>few|TRBD1|TRBJ2-5|TRBV5-1
TGCGCCAGCAGCCCCAGACAGGGGCAGGGGGAGACCCAGTACTTC
CASSPRQGQGETQYF
>few|.|TRBJ2-1|TRBV7-2
TGTGCCAGCAGTCGCTCTGGACTATACAATGAGCAGTTCTTC
CASSRSGLYNEQFF
>.|TRBD2|TRBJ2-3|TRBV4-2
TGTGCCAGCAGCCACCCTAGCGGGGGGGCTGGAGATACGCAGTATTTT
CASSHPSGGAGDTQYF
>few|.|TRBJ1-1|TRBV4-3
TGCGCCAGCAGCGGCAACTTTGCGGACAGCGGGGGCACTGAAGCTTTCTTT
CASSGNFADSGGTEAFF
>many|TRBD2|TRBJ2-1|TRBV7-9
TGTGCCAGCAGCAAGGGACTAGCGGTACTCAATGAGCAGTTCTTC
CASSKGLAVLNEQFF
>few|.|TRBJ2-7|TRBV29-1
TGCAGCATCTCCGCTCTGGGGAATGGCGAGCAGTACTTC
CSISALGNGEQYF
>few|TRBD1|TRBJ2-7|TRBV30
TGTGCCTGGACCCCCGGGACAGCTACTTTCGAGCAGTACTTC
CAWTPGTATFEQYF